A single sample is the source of the 10 T cell receptor beta chains below, sequenced in a study of T cells in Graves' hyperthyroidism and ophthalmopathy. Authors of the study amplified TCR beta CDR3 regions from RNA transcripts. The HTBI primer set drove a first-round RT-PCR of the TCR CDR3. TCRdb reanalysed the multiplex PCR reads using MiXCR and keeps one entry per CDR3 protein. Among 500,000 or so distinct CDR3 sequences listed, 15% to 20% were seen once. Sequencing was carried out using blood. The receptor source for this set is a woman aged 25-40 years with Graves' ophthalmopathy.

The chain carries TRBV6-1 and TRBJ2-1; 8 bases line up with TRBD1. Germline values: CDR1 MNHNS, CDR2 SASEGT. This CDR3 contains 17 residues. After removal of 6 bases from V and 7 bases from J, the junction contained 17 bases not matched to a gene. As DNA, the CDR3 is TGTGCCAGCAGGCTCGAGACGGGCCCACACAGGGGGAATGAGCAGTTCTTC. It encodes CASRLETGPHRGNEQFF.

The rearrangement joins TRBV18 to TRBJ2-1, with 13 bases matching TRBD2. Trimming took 3 bases from V and 0 from J; bases not matched to a gene: 14. The CDR3 is 21 residues long. CDR1 is KGHSH, CDR2 LQKENI, per germline. The chain's CDR3 is CASSPRRDRTSGGSSYNEQFF. CDR3 nucleotides: TGTGCCAGCTCACCGCGCAGGGATAGGACTAGCGGGGGTAGCTCCTACAATGAGCAGTTCTTC. The variable domain in full, completed from reference TRBV18 and TRBJ2-1, reads NAGVMQNPRHLVRRRGQEARLRCSPMKGHSHVYWYRQLPEEGLKFMVYLQKENIIDESGMPKERFSAEFPKEGPSILRIQQVVRGDSAAYFCASSPRRDRTSGGSSYNEQFFGPGTRLTVL.

This clonotype has at least ten counts. This rearrangement joins TRBV18 to TRBJ2-7, with D tentatively TRBD2 (6 bases). The CDR3 spans 13 residues. Trimming stripped 6 bases from V and 5 bases from J, with 14 bases between. The germline V gene encodes CDR1 KGHSH and CDR2 LQKENI. This chain's CDR3 is CASSPTRADEQYF. As DNA, the CDR3 is TGTGCCAGCTCTCCGACTAGGGCAGACGAGCAGTACTTC.

This clonotype was detected only a few times. J is TRBJ2-5 and V is TRBV19; 7 bases fit TRBD1. This CDR3 is built from 14 residues. V lost 4 bases and J lost 5; bases outside the gene matches: 7. Germline CDR1 is LNHDA and CDR2 is SQIVND (reference sequence). CDR3 sequence: CASSTSRGLETQYF. The CDR3 region has the DNA TGTGCCAGTAGTACCAGTAGGGGGCTGGAGACCCAGTACTTC.

This clonotype was counted ten times or more. The V and J genes are TRBV6-1 and TRBJ1-6; D gene ambiguous. V gave up 7 bases and J gave up 11 bases, with 21 bases separating them. The CDR3 extends over 15 amino acids. CDR1 is MNHNS and CDR2 is SASEGT in the germline V gene. The CDR3 nucleotides read TGTGCCAGCACCCCCACAACAGCCCCCCTGGCACCCCTCCACTTT. It is translated as CASTPTTAPLAPLHF.

This clonotype was seen at least ten times. The V and J genes are TRBV7-9 and TRBJ2-5; D is possibly TRBD2 (5 bases). Germline CDR1 and CDR2: SEHNR and FQNEAQ (reference sequence). CDR3 length equals 15 residues. V was cut by 0 bases and J by 0 bases, with 8 bases left in between. The CDR3 region is CASSLAGRDQETQYF. The CDR3 DNA sequence: TGTGCCAGCAGCTTAGCAGGGAGAGACCAAGAGACCCAGTACTTC.

The rearrangement links TRBV28 to TRBJ1-2, with TRBD1 matching 7 bases. The CDR3 consists of 16 residues. Germline V gene lookup returns CDR1 MDHEN and CDR2 SYDVKM. The V and J ends lost 2 bases and 2 bases, in that order; junction bases with no gene match: 8. CDR3 loop: CASSLRGGQLNYGYTF. The CDR3 DNA reads as TGTGCCAGCAGTTTACGAGGGGGACAGCTGAACTATGGCTACACCTTC.

This clonotype was recorded many times. V is TRBV6-2 or TRBV6-3 and J is TRBJ1-4, with 8 bases that match TRBD1. The junction had 7 bases not matched to a gene; V was cut back by 2 bases and J by 5 bases. Germline CDR1 reads MNHEY; CDR2 reads SVGEGT. The CDR3 runs to 16 residues. Here the CDR3 reads CASSYEAWTGNEKLFF. The CDR3 DNA follows: TGTGCCAGCAGTTACGAGGCCTGGACAGGGAATGAAAAACTGTTTTTT.

This clonotype appeared a few times. The chain uses TRBV19 and TRBJ2-5; TRBD1 matches 8 bases. This CDR3 is 13 amino acids long. J was trimmed by 7 bases and V by 5 bases; bases with no gene match: 6. From germline, CDR1 is LNHDA and CDR2 SQIVND (reference sequence). CDR3: CASSSGQGGTQYF. CDR3 nucleotide sequence: TGTGCCAGTAGTTCCGGACAGGGAGGGACCCAGTACTTC.

The V call is TRBV27, the J call TRBJ2-1; 13 positions agree with TRBD2. Germline assignment: CDR1 MNHEY and CDR2 SMNVEV (reference sequence). The CDR3 consists of 15 residues. V shed 7 bases and J 7 bases; nucleotides not matched to a gene: 7. The DNA of the CDR3 is TGTGCCAGCACGGACGGGACTAGCGGGATTAATGAGCAGTTCTTC. It codes for CASTDGTSGINEQFF.